One and the same sample provided the 14 T cell receptor beta chains below, sequenced in a study of blood T cell repertoires in COVID-19. Using immunoSEQ multiplex PCR, the repertoire was profiled, and TCRdb retains in-frame clones only, with some absent. The data hold hundreds of thousands of clones, with approximately 92% observed a single time. Sequenced sample: PBMCs or T cells enriched from blood (not recorded which). All receptors come from a man between 18 and 35 years old who had recovered from COVID-19.

This chain uses TRBV19 with TRBJ1-4; TRBD1 matches at 10 bases. Germline CDR1 reads LNHDA; CDR2 reads SQIVND (reference sequence). The CDR3 covers 14 residues. Trimming removed 4 bases from V and 8 bases from J; junction bases left unmatched: 4. CDR3 protein: CASSTDRGAEKLFF. CDR3 bases: TGTGCCAGTAGTACGGACAGGGGGGCCGAAAAACTGTTTTTT.

V gene TRBV29-1 combines with J gene TRBJ1-1; the D gene is possibly TRBD1 (6 bases). Germline CDR1 is SQVTM and CDR2 is ANQGSEA. V was pared by 7 bases and J by 14 bases, with 20 bases between. The CDR3 covers 11 residues. DNA of the CDR3: TGCAGCGCGGCTGGCAGGGGCCCCACGTTCTTT. Translation: CSAAGRGPTFF.

The chain carries TRBV7-2 and TRBJ2-3; tentatively, D is TRBD2 (6 bases). CDR3 length: 15 residues. The V gene lost 5 bases and the J gene lost 2 bases, with 14 bases spanning the gap. CDR1 is SGHTA and CDR2 is FQGNSA in the germline V gene. CDR3 in DNA: TGTGCCAGCAGCCCGGTGAGCGGGTCCACAGATACGCAGTATTTT. This codes for CASSPVSGSTDTQYF.

The V gene is TRBV19, the J gene TRBJ2-7, with 11 bases identical to TRBD2. Germline V CDR1 and CDR2: LNHDA, SQIVND (reference sequence). Losses at the gene ends were 3 bases for V and 0 bases for J; bases not matched to a gene: 4. CDR3 size: 16 residues. The DNA for the CDR3 is TGTGCCAGTAGTATCGGACTAGCGGGTTTCTCCTACGAGCAGTACTTC. It specifies CASSIGLAGFSYEQYF. Complete variable domain (other parts from reference TRBV19 and TRBJ2-7): DGGITQSPKYLFRKEGQNVTLSCEQNLNHDAMYWYRQDPGQGLRLIYYSQIVNDFQKGDIAEGYSVSREKKESFPLTVTSAQKNPTAFYLCASSIGLAGFSYEQYFGPGTRLTVT.

V is TRBV7-9 and J is TRBJ1-2; D uncertain. This CDR3 has 14 residues. The germline gives CDR1 SEHNR, CDR2 FQNEAQ (reference sequence). Deletions cut 0 bases from V and 8 bases from J, with 13 bases between. The CDR3 coding sequence is TGTGCCAGCAGCTTAGCGGGGAGAGGATCAGGCTACACCTTC. As protein: CASSLAGRGSGYTF.

The chain links TRBV10-3 to TRBJ1-1; a possible D gene is TRBD1 (5 bases). The V gene lost 10 bases and the J gene lost 2 bases, with 17 bases spanning the gap. The CDR3 loop spans 14 amino acids. CDR1 and CDR2 (germline): ENHRY, SYGVKD. CDR3 residues: CATRPTDFNTEAFF. In nucleotides, the CDR3 is TGTGCCACCCGGCCGACAGATTTTAACACTGAAGCTTTCTTT.

This chain links TRBV5-1 with TRBJ2-2, with D possibly being TRBD1 (6 bases). The CDR3 spans 13 residues. Trimming removed 8 bases from V and 6 bases from J, with 14 bases in between. The germline gives CDR1 SGHRS, CDR2 YFSETQ. CDR3 loop: CASKQGSPGELFF. The CDR3 nucleotides read TGCGCCAGTAAACAGGGTTCCCCCGGGGAGCTGTTTTTT.

This clone was recorded once. The rearrangement links TRBV28 to TRBJ2-7; D gene ambiguous. Trimming cost V 5 bases and J 2 bases, with 13 bases left between them. The CDR3 consists of 14 residues. CDR1 is MDHEN, CDR2 SYDVKM, per germline. Here the CDR3 DNA reads TGTGCCAGCAGTAGAGGAGAGGATCCCTACGAGCAGTACTTC. It yields the protein CASSRGEDPYEQYF. Drawing the rest from reference TRBV28 and TRBJ2-7, the complete variable domain is DVKVTQSSRYLVKRTGEKVFLECVQDMDHENMFWYRQDPGLGLRLIYFSYDVKMKEKGDIPEGYSVSREKKERFSLILESASTNQTSMYLCASSRGEDPYEQYFGPGTRLTVT.

The CDR3 DNA reads TGTGCCAGCTCCTACGAGGTGAGCTTCTATGAGCAGTTCTTC. Protein sequence: CASSYEVSFYEQFF. The chain links TRBV11-1 to TRBJ2-1; D not resolved. V lost 8 bases and J 8 bases, leaving 19 bases between the germline ends. The CDR3 spans 14 residues. Looked up from germline, CDR1 is SGHAT and CDR2 is FQDESV (reference sequence).

This chain links TRBV19 with TRBJ1-5; 10 bases line up with TRBD1. J lost 5 bases, V lost 3 bases, and 7 bases had no gene match. Germline CDR1 is LNHDA and CDR2 is SQIVND (reference sequence). The CDR3 runs to 16 residues. The DNA for the CDR3 is TGTGCCAGTAGTATCCCCCGACAGGGGGCTTATCAGCCCCAGCATTTT. Its translation is CASSIPRQGAYQPQHF.

The chain joins TRBV6-5 to TRBJ1-1, with D tentatively TRBD1 (6 bases). The CDR3 has 14 amino acids. The germline CDR1 and CDR2 sequences are MNHEY and SVGAGI. The V gene lost 7 bases and the J gene lost 1 base, with 13 bases spanning the gap. The CDR3 DNA is TGTGCCAGCACCACCCGGACAGCGAACACTGAAGCTTTCTTT. Translated: CASTTRTANTEAFF.

This clone was picked up a small number of times. The chain joins TRBV7-2 to TRBJ2-1; TRBD1 might be the D (5 bases). V dropped 1 base and J dropped 7 bases, with 14 bases sitting between them. The CDR3 contains 15 residues. Germline-derived CDR1 and CDR2 are SGHTA and FQGNSA. CDR3 DNA: TGTGCCAGCAGCTTAGTGGCAGGGTTAGGGAATGAGCAGTTCTTC. This gives the protein CASSLVAGLGNEQFF. Full variable domain (missing parts from reference TRBV7-2 and TRBJ2-1): GAGVSQSPSNKVTEKGKDVELRCDPISGHTALYWYRQSLGQGLEFLIYFQGNSAPDKSGLPSDRFSAERTGGSVSTLTIQRTQQEDSAVYLCASSLVAGLGNEQFFGPGTRLTVL.

This chain links TRBV9 with TRBJ2-3, with D perhaps TRBD2 (6 bases). The ends were cut back, 3 bases at V and 3 bases at J, with 11 bases in the middle. Germline V gives CDR1 SGDLS, CDR2 YYNGEE. The length of the CDR3 is 14 residues. The CDR3 DNA is TGTGCCAGCAGCGCCGGAGGGTGGACAGATACGCAGTATTTT. As protein: CASSAGGWTDTQYF.

The genes are TRBV11-2 and TRBJ2-1; 9 positions agree with TRBD2. This CDR3 comprises 16 residues. Losses at the gene ends were 7 bases for V and 0 bases for J; bases not matched to a gene: 7. Germline lookup yields CDR1 SGHAT and CDR2 FQNNGV. For the CDR3, the DNA is TGTGCCAGCACCAAGCGGGGGGCAAACTCCTACAATGAGCAGTTCTTC. It translates to CASTKRGANSYNEQFF.